This T cell receptor beta chain was captured by sequencing in a study of shared clonotypes between healthy human individuals. Overall study context: The cohort comprised two women and a few men. Their ages spanned 18 to 49 years.

Original processing methods: Junction-only sequences without quality scores came from ImmunoSEQ, so filtering differed. Some clones are missing from TCRdb's copy, which holds only in-frame ones; the method was immunoSEQ multiplex PCR. V and J calls plus clone size are reproduced from that table; the DNA served to infer D and trimming. The sample records some 800,000 clones, roughly 92% being singletons. CD8 cells classed as naive were CD45RO-negative and positively selected for CCR7, excluding terminally differentiated effector memory CD45RA+ cells. CDR1 is SGHDN, CDR2 FVKESK, per germline. The CDR3 totals 18 residues. J gave up 4 bases and V 4 bases, and 14 bases lay outside the gene matches. As concerns this clone: No antigen is known for it.

Study-wide results and limits: Clonotypes that were shared across a handful of donors made up approximately 5% of naive CD4 clonotypes. Relative to clonotypes present in all four donors, those not shared had lower generation probabilities.

Material for sequencing was naive CD8+ T cells sorted from blood. This sequence was found in a man aged 25-45 years in good health. The chain employs TRBV14 and TRBJ2-5; 11 nucleotides match TRBD2. The CDR3 bases are TGTGCCAGCAGCCCGAGGCTAGCGGGAGGTTATCGAAGAGAGACCCAGTACTTC. Translated: CASSPRLAGGYRRETQYF.